Detailed here is one T cell receptor (beta chain). The data stem from a study of blood T cell repertoires in COVID-19. Original methodology: Amplifying reference gene primers gave estimates of nucleated cell counts. Assay: immunoSEQ multiplex PCR; the TCRdb copy retains only in-frame clones and omits some. V and J calls and clone size are copied from that table; D and trimming were computed from the DNA. Among tens of thousands of clones listed, more than 85% were seen once. V was pared by 4 bases and J by 13 bases, with 7 bases of the junction left unmatched. The CDR3 spans 12 residues. Germline V gene lookup returns CDR1 SGHNT and CDR2 YENEEA.

The origin of this receptor is a man aged 55 to 70 with acute or convalescent COVID-19. This chain uses TRBV11-3 with TRBJ2-1; TRBD1 aligns across 7 bases. Sequencing input: peripheral blood. The CDR3 nucleotides are TGTGCCAGCAGCTCAACAGGGGCCCCCCAGTTCTTC. Translated: CASSSTGAPQFF.